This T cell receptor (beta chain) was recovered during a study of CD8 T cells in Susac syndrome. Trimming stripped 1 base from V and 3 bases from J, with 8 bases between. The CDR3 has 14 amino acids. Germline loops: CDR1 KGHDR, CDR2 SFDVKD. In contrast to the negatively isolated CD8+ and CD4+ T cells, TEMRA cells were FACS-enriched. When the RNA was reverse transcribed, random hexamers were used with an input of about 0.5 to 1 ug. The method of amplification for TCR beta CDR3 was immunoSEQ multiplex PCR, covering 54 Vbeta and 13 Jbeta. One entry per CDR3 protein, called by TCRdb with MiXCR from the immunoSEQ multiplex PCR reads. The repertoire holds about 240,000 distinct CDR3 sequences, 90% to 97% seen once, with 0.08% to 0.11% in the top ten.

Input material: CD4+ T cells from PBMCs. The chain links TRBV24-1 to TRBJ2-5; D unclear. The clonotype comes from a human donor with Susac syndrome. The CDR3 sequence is CATSDLGSKETQYF. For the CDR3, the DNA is TGTGCCACCAGTGATTTAGGCAGTAAAGAGACCCAGTACTTC.